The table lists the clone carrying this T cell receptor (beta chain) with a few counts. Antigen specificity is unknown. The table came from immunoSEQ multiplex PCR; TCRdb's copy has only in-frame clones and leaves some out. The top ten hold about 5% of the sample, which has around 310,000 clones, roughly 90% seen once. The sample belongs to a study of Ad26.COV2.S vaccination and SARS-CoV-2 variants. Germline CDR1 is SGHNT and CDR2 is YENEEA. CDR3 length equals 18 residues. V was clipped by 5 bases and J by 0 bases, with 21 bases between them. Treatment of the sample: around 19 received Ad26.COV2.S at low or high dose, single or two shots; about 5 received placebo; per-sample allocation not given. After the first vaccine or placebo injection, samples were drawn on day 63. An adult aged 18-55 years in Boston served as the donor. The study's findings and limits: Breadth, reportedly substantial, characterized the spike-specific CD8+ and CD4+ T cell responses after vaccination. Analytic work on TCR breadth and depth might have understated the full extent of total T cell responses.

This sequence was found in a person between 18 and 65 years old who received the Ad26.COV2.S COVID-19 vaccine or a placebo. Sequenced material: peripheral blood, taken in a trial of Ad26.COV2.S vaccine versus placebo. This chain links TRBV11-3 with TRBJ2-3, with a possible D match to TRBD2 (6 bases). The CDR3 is CASSQGPSGVSSTDTQYF. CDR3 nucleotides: TGTGCCAGCAGCCAAGGCCCCTCGGGGGTTTCTAGCACAGATACGCAGTATTTT.